The 5 T cell receptor beta chains presented below share a single source sample, sequenced in a study of T-cell memory formation after mild COVID-19. MiXCR was run by TCRdb on the 5' RACE reads, yielding one entry per CDR3 protein. The sample lists about 430,000 distinct CDR3 sequences, more than 15% occurring once. Sequences were obtained from PBMCs or a T cell subset sorted from them (not recorded which). These receptors were taken from a man between 18 and 29 years old who had mild COVID-19 (a few samples of this study predate the infection). Cell type and time point are not known.

Worth noting for this clonotype: The junction shows a germline mismatch at one end, possibly a read error. This sequence joins TRBV7-7 and TRBJ2-5; 8 bases are a match to TRBD2. This CDR3 is built from 15 residues. Germline lookup yields CDR1 SSHAT and CDR2 FNYEAQ (reference sequence). As DNA, the CDR3 is TGTGCTAGCAGCCCCCGGGGGGGGGGGCAAGAGACCCAGTACTTC. Its protein product is CASSPRGGGQETQYF.

A few counts support this clonotype. The chain links TRBV9 to TRBJ2-3; 11 bases agree with TRBD2. The CDR3 totals 16 residues. Germline values: CDR1 SGDLS, CDR2 YYNGEE. V lost 3 bases and J lost 4; bases outside the gene matches: 7. CDR3 sequence: CASSATSGGFADTQYF. The CDR3 nucleotides are TGTGCCAGCAGCGCCACTAGCGGGGGCTTTGCAGATACGCAGTATTTT. The full variable domain, with the rest looked up from reference TRBV9 and TRBJ2-3, is DSGVTQTPKHLITATGQRVTLRCSPRSGDLSVYWYQQSLDQGLQFLIQYYNGEERAKGNILERFSAQQFPDLHSELNLSSLELGDSALYFCASSATSGGFADTQYFGPGTRLTVL.

This clonotype was detected only a few times. V usage is TRBV6-1 and J usage is TRBJ1-2, with 7 bases matching TRBD1. J was trimmed by 7 bases and V by 6 bases; bases with no gene match: 11. The length of the CDR3 is 14 residues. Germline loops: CDR1 MNHNS, CDR2 SASEGT. The CDR3 reads CASSLEGALGGYTF. CDR3 sequence (DNA): TGTGCCAGCAGCTTGGAGGGGGCCCTGGGTGGCTACACCTTC.

The gene calls are TRBV5-1 and TRBJ2-3, with D possibly matching TRBD2 (6 bases). This CDR3 is 15 amino acids long. Trimming left V 5 bases short and J 3 bases short, with 16 bases between. The germline V gene has CDR1 SGHRS and CDR2 YFSETQ. This chain's CDR3 is CASRLTGVRTDTQYF. CDR3 coding DNA: TGCGCCAGCAGATTGACGGGGGTACGGACAGATACGCAGTATTTT. The full variable domain, in which reference TRBV5-1 and TRBJ2-3 provide the parts outside the CDR3, is KAGVTQTPRYLIKTRGQQVTLSCSPISGHRSVSWYQQTPGQGLQFLFEYFSETQRNKGNFPGRFSGRQFSNSRSEMNVSTLELGDSALYLCASRLTGVRTDTQYFGPGTRLTVL.

The V gene is TRBV13, the J gene TRBJ2-7, with D unresolved. There are 16 residues in the CDR3. V lost 8 bases and J lost 7, with 27 bases in between. Per germline, CDR1 PRHDT and CDR2 FYEKMQ (reference sequence). DNA for the CDR3: TGTGCCAGCTCCACCTCCCGGAGTTCTCACTACGAGGAGCAGTACTTC. Amino acid sequence: CASSTSRSSHYEEQYF.